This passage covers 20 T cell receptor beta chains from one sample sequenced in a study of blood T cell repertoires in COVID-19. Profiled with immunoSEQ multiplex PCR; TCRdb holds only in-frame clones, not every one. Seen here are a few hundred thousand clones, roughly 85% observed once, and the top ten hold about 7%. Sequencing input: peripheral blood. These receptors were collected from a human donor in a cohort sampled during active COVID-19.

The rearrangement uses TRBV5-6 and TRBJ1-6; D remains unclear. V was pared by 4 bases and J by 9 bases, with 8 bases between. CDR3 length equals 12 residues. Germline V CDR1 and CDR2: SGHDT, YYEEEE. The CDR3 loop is CASSALSSPLHF. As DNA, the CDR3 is TGTGCCAGCAGCGCCTTGAGTTCACCCCTCCACTTT.

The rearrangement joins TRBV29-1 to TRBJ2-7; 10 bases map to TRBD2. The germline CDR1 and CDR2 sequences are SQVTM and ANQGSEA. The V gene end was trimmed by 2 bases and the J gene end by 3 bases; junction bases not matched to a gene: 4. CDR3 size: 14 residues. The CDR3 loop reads CSVELAGERYEQYF. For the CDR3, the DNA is TGCAGCGTTGAACTAGCGGGGGAACGCTACGAGCAGTACTTC.

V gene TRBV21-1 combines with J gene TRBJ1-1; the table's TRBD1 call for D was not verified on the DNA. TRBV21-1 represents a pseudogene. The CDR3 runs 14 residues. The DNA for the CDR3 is TGTGCCAGCAGCAAAGCTGACAGGGACACGGAAGCTTTCTTT. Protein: CASSKADRDTEAFF.

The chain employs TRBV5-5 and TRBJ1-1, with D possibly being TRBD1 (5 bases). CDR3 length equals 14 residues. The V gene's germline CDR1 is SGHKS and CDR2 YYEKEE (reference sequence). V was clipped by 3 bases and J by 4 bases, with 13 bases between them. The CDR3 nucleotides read TGTGCCAGCAGCTCCCAGTGGGGGGGCACTGAAGCTTTCTTT. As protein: CASSSQWGGTEAFF.

The CDR3 DNA is TGTGCTAGTGGCCGGGGTTGGGAGACCCAGTACTTC. Translating it yields CASGRGWETQYF. The V call is TRBV12-5, the J call TRBJ2-5, with D maybe TRBD2 (5 bases). The CDR3 runs 12 residues. The germline CDR1 and CDR2 sequences are LGHNT and FRNRAP. Trimming left V 6 bases short and J 5 bases short, with 10 bases between.

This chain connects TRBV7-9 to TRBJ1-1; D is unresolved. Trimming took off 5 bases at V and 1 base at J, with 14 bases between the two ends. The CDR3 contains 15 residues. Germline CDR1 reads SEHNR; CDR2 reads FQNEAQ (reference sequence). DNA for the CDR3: TGTGCCAGCAGCGCCCGACACGATTCGAACACTGAAGCTTTCTTT. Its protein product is CASSARHDSNTEAFF.

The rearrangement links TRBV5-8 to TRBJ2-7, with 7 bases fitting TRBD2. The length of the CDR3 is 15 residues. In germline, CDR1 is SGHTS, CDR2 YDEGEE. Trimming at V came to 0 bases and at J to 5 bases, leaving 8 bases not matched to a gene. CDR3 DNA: TGTGCCAGCAGCTTGGCGGGCGGGGGTTTCGACGAGCAGTACTTC. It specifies CASSLAGGGFDEQYF.

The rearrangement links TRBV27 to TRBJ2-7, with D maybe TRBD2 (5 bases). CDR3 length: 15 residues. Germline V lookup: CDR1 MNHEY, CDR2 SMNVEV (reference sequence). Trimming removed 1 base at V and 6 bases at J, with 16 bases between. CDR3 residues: CASSLYGSPRVEQYF. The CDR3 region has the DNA TGTGCCAGCAGTTTATATGGGAGCCCCCGGGTCGAGCAGTACTTC.

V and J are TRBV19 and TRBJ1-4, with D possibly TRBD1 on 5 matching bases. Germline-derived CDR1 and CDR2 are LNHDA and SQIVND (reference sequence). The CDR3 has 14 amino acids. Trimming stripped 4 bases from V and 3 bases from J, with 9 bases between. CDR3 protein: CASSRQPANEKLFF. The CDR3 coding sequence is TGTGCCAGTAGTAGACAGCCGGCTAATGAAAAACTGTTTTTT.

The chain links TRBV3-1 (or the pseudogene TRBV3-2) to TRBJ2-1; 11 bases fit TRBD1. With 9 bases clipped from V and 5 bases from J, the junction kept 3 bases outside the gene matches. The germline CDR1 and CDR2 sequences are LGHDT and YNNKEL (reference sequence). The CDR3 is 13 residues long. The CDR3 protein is CASGQGANNEQFF. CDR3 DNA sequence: TGTGCCAGTGGACAGGGGGCAAACAATGAGCAGTTCTTC.

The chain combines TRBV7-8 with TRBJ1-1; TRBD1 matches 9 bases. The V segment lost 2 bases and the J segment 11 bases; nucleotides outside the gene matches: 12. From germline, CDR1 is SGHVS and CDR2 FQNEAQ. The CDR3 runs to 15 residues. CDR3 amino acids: CASSLLTGGPQKAFF. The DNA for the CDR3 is TGTGCCAGCAGCTTATTAACAGGGGGCCCGCAGAAGGCTTTCTTT.

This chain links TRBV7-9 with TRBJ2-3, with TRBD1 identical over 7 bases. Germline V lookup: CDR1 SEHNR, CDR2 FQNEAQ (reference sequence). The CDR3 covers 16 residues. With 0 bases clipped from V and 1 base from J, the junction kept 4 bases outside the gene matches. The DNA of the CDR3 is TGTGCCAGCAGCTTAGCGAAAACAGGGGGCACAGATACGCAGTATTTT. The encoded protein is CASSLAKTGGTDTQYF.

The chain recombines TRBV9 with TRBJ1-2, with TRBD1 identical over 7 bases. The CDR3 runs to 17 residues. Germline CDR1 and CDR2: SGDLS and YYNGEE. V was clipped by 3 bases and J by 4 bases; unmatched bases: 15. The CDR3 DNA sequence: TGTGCCAGCAGCGGCGAGGGGAGTGGGAAGGGGGCCTATGGCTACACCTTC. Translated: CASSGEGSGKGAYGYTF. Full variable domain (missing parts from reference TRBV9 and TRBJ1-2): DSGVTQTPKHLITATGQRVTLRCSPRSGDLSVYWYQQSLDQGLQFLIQYYNGEERAKGNILERFSAQQFPDLHSELNLSSLELGDSALYFCASSGEGSGKGAYGYTFGSGTRLTVV.

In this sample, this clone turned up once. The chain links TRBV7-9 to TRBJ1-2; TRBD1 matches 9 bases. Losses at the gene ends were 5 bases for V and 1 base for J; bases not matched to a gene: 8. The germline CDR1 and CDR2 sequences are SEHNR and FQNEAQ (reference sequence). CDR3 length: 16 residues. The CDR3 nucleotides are TGTGCCAGCAGCGAAAGGGACAGGGAGATTAACTATGGCTACACCTTC. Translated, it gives CASSERDREINYGYTF.

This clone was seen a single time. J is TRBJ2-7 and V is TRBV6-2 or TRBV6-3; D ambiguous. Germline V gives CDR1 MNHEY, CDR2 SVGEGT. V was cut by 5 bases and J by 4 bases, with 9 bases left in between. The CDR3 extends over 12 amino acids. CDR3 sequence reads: CASSTHPYEQYF. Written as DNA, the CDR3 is TGTGCCAGCAGTACACACCCTTACGAGCAGTACTTC.

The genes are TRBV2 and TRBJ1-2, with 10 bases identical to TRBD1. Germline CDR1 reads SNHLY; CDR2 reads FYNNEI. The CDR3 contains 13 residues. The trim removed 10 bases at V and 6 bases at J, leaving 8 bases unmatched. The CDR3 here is CAIPGQGYDGYTF. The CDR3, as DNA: TGTGCCATCCCGGGACAGGGGTATGATGGCTACACCTTC.

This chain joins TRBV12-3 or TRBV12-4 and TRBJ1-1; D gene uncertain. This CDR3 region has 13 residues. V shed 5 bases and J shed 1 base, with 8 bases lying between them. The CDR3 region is CASSPTENTEAFF. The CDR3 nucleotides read TGTGCCAGCAGTCCCACAGAGAACACTGAAGCTTTCTTT.

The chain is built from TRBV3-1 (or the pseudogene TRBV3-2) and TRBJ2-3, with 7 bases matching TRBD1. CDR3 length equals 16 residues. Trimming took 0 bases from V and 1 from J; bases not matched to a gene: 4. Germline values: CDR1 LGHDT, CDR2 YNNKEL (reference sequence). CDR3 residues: CASSQESTGGTDTQYF. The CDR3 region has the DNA TGTGCCAGCAGCCAAGAGAGTACAGGGGGCACAGATACGCAGTATTTT.

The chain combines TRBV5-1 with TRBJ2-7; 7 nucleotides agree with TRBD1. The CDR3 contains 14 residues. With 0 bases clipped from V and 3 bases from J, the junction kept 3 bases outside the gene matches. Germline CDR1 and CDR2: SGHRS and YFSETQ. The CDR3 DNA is TGCGCCAGCAGCTTGGAGCCAGGGGGCTACGAGCAGTACTTC. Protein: CASSLEPGGYEQYF.

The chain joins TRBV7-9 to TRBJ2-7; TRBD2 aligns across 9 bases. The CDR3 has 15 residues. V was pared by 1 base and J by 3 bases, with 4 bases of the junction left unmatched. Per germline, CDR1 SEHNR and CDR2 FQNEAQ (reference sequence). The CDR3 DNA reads TGTGCCAGCAGCTTAGTACTAGCGGGCGACTACGAGCAGTACTTC. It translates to CASSLVLAGDYEQYF.